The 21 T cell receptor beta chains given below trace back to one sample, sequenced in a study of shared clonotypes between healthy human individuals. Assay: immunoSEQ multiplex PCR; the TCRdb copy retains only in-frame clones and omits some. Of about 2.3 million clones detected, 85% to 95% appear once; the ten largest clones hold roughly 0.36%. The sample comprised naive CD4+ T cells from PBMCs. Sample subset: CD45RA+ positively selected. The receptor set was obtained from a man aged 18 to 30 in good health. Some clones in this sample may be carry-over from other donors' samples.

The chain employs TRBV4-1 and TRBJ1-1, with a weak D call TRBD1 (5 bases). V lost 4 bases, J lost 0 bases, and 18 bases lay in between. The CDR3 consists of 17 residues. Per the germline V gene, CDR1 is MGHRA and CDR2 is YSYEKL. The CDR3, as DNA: TGCGCCAGCAGCCTGGGGCAGGGCCCCCGGATGAACACTGAAGCTTTCTTT. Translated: CASSLGQGPRMNTEAFF.

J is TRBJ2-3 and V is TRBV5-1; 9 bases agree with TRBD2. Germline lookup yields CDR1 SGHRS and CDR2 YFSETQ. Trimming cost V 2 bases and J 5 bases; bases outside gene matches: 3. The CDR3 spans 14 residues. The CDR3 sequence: CASSFNSGGDTQYF. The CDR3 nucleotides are TGCGCCAGCAGCTTCAATAGCGGGGGAGATACGCAGTATTTT.

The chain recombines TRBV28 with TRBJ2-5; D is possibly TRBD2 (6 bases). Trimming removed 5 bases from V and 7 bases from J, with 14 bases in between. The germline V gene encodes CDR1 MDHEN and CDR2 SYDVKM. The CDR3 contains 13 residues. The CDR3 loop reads CASSPAVGGTQYF. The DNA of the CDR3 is TGTGCCAGCAGTCCCGCCGTGGGGGGGACCCAGTACTTC.

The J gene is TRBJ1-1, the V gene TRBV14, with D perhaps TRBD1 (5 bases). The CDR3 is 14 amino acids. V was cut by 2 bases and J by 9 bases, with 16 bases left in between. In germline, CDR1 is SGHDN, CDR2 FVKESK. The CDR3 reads CASSQLAGPIQAFF. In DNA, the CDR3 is TGTGCCAGCAGCCAATTGGCAGGGCCCATCCAAGCTTTCTTT.

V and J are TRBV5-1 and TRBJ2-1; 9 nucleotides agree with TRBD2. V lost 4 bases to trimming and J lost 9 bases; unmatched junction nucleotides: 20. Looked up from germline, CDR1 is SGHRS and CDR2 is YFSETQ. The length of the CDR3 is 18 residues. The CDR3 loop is CASSNGLATTPPYREQFF. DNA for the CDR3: TGCGCCAGCAGCAACGGACTAGCGACAACACCCCCGTATCGTGAGCAGTTCTTC. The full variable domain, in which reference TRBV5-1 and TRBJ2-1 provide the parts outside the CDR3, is KAGVTQTPRYLIKTRGQQVTLSCSPISGHRSVSWYQQTPGQGLQFLFEYFSETQRNKGNFPGRFSGRQFSNSRSEMNVSTLELGDSALYLCASSNGLATTPPYREQFFGPGTRLTVL.

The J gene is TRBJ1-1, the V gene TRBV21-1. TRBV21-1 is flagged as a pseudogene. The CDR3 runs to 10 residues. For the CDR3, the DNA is TGTGCCAGCAGGAGGGCTGAAGCTTTCTTT. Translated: CASRRAEAFF.

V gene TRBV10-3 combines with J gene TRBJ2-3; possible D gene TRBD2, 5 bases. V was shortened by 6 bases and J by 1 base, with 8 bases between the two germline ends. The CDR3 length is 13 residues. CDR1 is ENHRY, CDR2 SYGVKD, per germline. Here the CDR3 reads CAIRSGGTDTQYF. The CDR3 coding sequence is TGTGCCATCAGGTCCGGGGGCACAGATACGCAGTATTTT.

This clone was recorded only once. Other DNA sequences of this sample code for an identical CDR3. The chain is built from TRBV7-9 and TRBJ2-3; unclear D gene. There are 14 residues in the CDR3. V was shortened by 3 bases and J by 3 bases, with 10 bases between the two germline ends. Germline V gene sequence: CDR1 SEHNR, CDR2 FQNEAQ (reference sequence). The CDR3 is CASSFSGGTDTQYF. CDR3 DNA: TGTGCCAGCAGCTTTTCCGGTGGGACAGATACGCAGTATTTT.

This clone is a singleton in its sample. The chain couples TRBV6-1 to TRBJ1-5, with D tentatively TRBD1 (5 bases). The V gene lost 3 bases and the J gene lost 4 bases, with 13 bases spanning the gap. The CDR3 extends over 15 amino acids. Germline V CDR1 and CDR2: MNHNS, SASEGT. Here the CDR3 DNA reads TGTGCCAGCAGTGATCCAGGGCTTGGGAATCAGCCCCAGCATTTT. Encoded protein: CASSDPGLGNQPQHF.

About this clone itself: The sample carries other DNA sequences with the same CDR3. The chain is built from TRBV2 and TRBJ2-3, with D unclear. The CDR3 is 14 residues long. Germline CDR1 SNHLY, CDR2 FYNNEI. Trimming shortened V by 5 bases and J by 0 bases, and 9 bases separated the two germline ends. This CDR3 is CASSPGPSTDTQYF. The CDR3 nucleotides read TGTGCCAGCAGTCCGGGCCCCAGCACAGATACGCAGTATTTT.

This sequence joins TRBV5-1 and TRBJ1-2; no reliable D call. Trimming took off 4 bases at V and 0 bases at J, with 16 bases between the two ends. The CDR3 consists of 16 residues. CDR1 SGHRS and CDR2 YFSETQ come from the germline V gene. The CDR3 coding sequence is TGCGCCAGCAGCCTCCTAACCGGGAACACTAACTATGGCTACACCTTC. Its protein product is CASSLLTGNTNYGYTF.

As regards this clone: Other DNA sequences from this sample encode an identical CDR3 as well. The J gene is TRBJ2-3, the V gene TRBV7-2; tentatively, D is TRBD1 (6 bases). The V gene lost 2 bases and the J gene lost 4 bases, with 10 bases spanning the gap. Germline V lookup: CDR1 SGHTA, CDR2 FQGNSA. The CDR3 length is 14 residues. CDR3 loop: CASSLRGRADTQYF. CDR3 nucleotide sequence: TGTGCCAGCAGCTTAAGGGGGAGAGCAGATACGCAGTATTTT.

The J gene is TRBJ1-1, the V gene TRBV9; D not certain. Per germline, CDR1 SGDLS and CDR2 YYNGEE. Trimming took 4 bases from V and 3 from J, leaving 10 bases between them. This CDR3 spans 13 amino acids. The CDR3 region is CASSQTTHTEAFF. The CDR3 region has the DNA TGTGCCAGCAGCCAAACAACCCACACTGAAGCTTTCTTT.

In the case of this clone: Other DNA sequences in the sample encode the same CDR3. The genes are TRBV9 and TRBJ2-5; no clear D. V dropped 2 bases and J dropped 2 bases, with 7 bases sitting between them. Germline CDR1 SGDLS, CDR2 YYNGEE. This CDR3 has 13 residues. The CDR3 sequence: CASSVSQQETQYF. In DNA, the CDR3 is TGTGCCAGCAGCGTCTCCCAACAAGAGACCCAGTACTTC.

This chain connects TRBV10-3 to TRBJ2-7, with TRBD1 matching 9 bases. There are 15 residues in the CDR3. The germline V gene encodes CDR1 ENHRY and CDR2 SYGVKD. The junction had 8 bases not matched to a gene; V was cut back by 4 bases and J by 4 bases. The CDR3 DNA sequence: TGTGCCATCAGTGTCCCGGGACAGGGTTTATACGAGCAGTACTTC. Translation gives CAISVPGQGLYEQYF.

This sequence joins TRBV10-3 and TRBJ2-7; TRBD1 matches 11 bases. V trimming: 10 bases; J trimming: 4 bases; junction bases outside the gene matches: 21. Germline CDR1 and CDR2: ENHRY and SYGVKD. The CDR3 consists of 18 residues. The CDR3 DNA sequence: TGTGCCACCAGGGGGCAGGGACAGGGGGATTTAAGAACTTACGAGCAGTACTTC. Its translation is CATRGQGQGDLRTYEQYF.

CDR3 region: CAWSVIGGRLYEQFF. CDR3 coding DNA: TGTGCCTGGAGTGTAATAGGCGGGAGATTGTATGAGCAGTTCTTC. The J gene is TRBJ2-1, the V gene TRBV30; 7 bases fit TRBD2. V was pared by 0 bases and J by 8 bases, with 10 bases of the junction left unmatched. Germline V gene lookup returns CDR1 GTSNPN and CDR2 SVGIG (reference sequence). This CDR3 has 15 amino acids.

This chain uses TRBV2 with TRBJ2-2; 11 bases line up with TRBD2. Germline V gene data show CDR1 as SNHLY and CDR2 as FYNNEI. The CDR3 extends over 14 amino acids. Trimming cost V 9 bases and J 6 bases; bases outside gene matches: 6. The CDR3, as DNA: TGTGCCAGTACCGGACTAGCGGGCCCCGGGGAGCTGTTTTTT. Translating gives CASTGLAGPGELFF.

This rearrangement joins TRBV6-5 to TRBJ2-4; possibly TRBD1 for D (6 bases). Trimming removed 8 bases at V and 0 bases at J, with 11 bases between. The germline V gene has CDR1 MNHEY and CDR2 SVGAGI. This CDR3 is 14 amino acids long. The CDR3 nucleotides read TGTGCCAGCGGAGCAGGGGTAGCCAAAAACATTCAGTACTTC. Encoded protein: CASGAGVAKNIQYF.

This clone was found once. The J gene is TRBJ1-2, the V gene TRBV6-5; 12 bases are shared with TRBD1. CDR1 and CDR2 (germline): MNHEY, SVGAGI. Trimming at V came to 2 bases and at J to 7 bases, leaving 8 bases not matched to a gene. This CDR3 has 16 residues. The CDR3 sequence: CASSYQPGQGAGGYTF. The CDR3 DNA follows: TGTGCCAGCAGTTACCAGCCGGGACAGGGGGCTGGTGGCTACACCTTC.

The CDR3 bases are TGTGCCAGCAGCCCAGGACAGGGGAGGACTGGGGCCAACGTCCTGACTTTC. Its protein is CASSPGQGRTGANVLTF. V gene TRBV2 combines with J gene TRBJ2-6, with TRBD1 identical over 9 bases. The CDR3 runs 17 residues. The V gene end was trimmed by 6 bases and the J gene end by 2 bases; junction bases not matched to a gene: 8. Germline V gene sequence: CDR1 SNHLY, CDR2 FYNNEI. The full variable domain, completed using reference TRBV2 and TRBJ2-6, is EPEVTQTPSHQVTQMGQEVILRCVPISNHLYFYWYRQILGQKVEFLVSFYNNEISEKSEIFDDQFSVERPDGSNFTLKIRSTKLEDSAMYFCASSPGQGRTGANVLTFGAGSRLTVL.